The clone carrying this T cell receptor (beta chain) was seen just once. Gene and germline names: mouse. The read ends 1 residue before the CDR3 terminus; that terminus is restored from the germline J gene. The V gene lost 0 bases and the J gene lost 3 bases, with 2 bases spanning the gap. The CDR3 totals 13 residues. The germline CDR1 and CDR2 sequences are SGHLS and HYDKME. CDR3 sequences, V/J genes, frequencies and template counts came from survey-depth TCRbeta sequencing. Produced via immunoSEQ multiplex PCR; TCRdb's table is partial and in-frame only. This table has several thousand clones, approximately 47% appearing once. This record comes from a study of tissue T cells after allogeneic stem cell transplantation. Time point described: mouse harvest day 14 after allogeneic transplant. The graft held 10^6 splenic CD5+ T cells and 10^7 T-cell-depleted bone marrow cells.

What was sequenced was gut tissue. This TCR was sampled from a female BALB/c mouse given C57BL/6 T cells with graft-versus-host disease after an allogeneic hematopoietic cell transplant. This chain connects TRBV12-2 to TRBJ1-6; D call uncertain. TRBJ1-6 is an ORF; its function is uncertain. CDR3 region: CASSLVYNSPLYF. The sequenced part of the CDR3 DNA is TGTGCCAGCTCTCTCGTCTATAATTCGCCCCTCTAC.